This paragraph covers one T cell receptor (beta chain) sequence. This CDR3 is 12 amino acids long. CDR1 is PRHDT and CDR2 is FYEKMQ in the germline V gene (reference sequence). With 5 bases removed from V and 17 bases from J, the gap between germline ends came to 16 bases. The data stem from a study of blood T cell repertoires in COVID-19. On the study more broadly: PBMCs, B-cell-depleted T cells, or T cells provided the cDNA or gDNA that made up the material.

As handled by the study authors: How many nucleated cells were present was estimated from reference gene primer amplification. This table comes from immunoSEQ multiplex PCR, and its TCRdb copy is limited to in-frame clones, with some not included. V and J calls and clone size follow that table, whereas D and trimming were derived from the DNA. Found here are 200,000 to 250,000 clones, approximately 83% of them singletons; the top ten hold approximately 2%. This receptor was identified in a man younger than 40 who had recovered from COVID-19. The sequencing input was peripheral blood. This chain joins TRBV13 and TRBJ1-6, with D possibly being TRBD1 (5 bases). The CDR3 is CASSERAGRIHF. The CDR3 DNA reads as TGTGCCAGCAGCGAACGGGCAGGGCGCATCCACTTT.